This T cell receptor beta chain was sequenced during a study of cytomegalovirus exposure and HLA in healthy donors. Notes on the study in general: Diagnosis of cytomegalovirus status made by the classifier reportedly showed high specificity and sensitivity. TCR clusters originating in the first cohort tended to co-occur in the 110 or so validation repertoires, according to a later analysis. Cytomegalovirus-associated TCR beta chains were listed, numbering more than 150.

Assay used: immunoSEQ multiplex PCR; TCRdb lists only in-frame clones, some missing. The sample shows around 130,000 clones, roughly 86% of them seen only once. Trimming stripped 0 bases from V and 6 bases from J, with 7 bases between. The CDR3 is 12 amino acids. The V gene's germline CDR1 is SGHDT and CDR2 YYEEEE. By share of the sample, this clone is medium-sized. Its target is unknown. The receptor was isolated from a man aged 30 to 45 in good health and CMV-seronegative. The chain recombines TRBV5-6 with TRBJ2-7; TRBD1 is a possible D gene (5 bases). Input material: PBMCs. In DNA, the CDR3 is TGTGCCAGCAGCTTGGGGGGCTTCGAGCAGTACTTC. Amino acid sequence: CASSLGGFEQYF.